The clone carrying this T cell receptor (beta chain) was observed once. What it binds is unknown. The sample originates from a study of CD8+CD57+ T cells in acquired aplastic anemia. Study background: Each DNA sample taken from sorted CD4+ and CD8+ cells came to approximately 3.2 ug on average.

Profiling that covered TCR beta VDJ and CDR3 relied on genomic DNA as its template. TCRdb analysed the reads with MiXCR anew, one entry per CDR3 protein. The sample holds some 170,000 distinct CDR3 sequences, roughly 63% seen once. The CDR3 totals 15 residues. The germline gives CDR1 LNHNV, CDR2 YYDKDF (reference sequence). Trimming removed 1 base from V and 2 bases from J, with 10 bases in between. General study points: Twenty-nine shared CD8+ CDR3s appeared highly expressed within patients' immunodominant clones. A significant difference in CD8+ Simpson's diversity between patients and controls was not found.

CD8+CD57+ cell expansion had been shown by flow cytometry in patients chosen for sequencing. Each patient carried a diagnosis of severe acquired aplastic anemia. The sequenced material came from sorted CD4+, CD8+, or CD8+CD57+ T cells (not recorded which) from PBMCs. The gene calls are TRBV15 and TRBJ2-3; TRBD1 might be the D (6 bases). The receptor's source is a human donor with aplastic anemia. CDR3 coding DNA: TGTGCCACCAGCAGAGTTCGACAGGTCACAGATACGCAGTATTTT. Translating gives CATSRVRQVTDTQYF.